These 18 T cell receptor beta chains were all obtained from the same sample, sequenced in a study of cytomegalovirus exposure and HLA in healthy donors. The assay was immunoSEQ multiplex PCR, and TCRdb's table has in-frame clones only and misses some. The table has about 55,000 clones, around nine tenths seen once. Input material: PBMCs. Receptors were obtained from a young man in good health and CMV-seronegative.

This clone was observed a few times. The gene calls are TRBV20-1 and TRBJ2-1; D not resolved. The CDR3 is made up of 11 amino acids. V dropped 8 bases and J dropped 5 bases, with 10 bases sitting between them. CDR1 and CDR2 (germline): DFQATT, SNEGSKA (reference sequence). The CDR3 DNA reads TGCAGTTCCCATCCCAACAATGAGCAGTTCTTC. It yields the protein CSSHPNNEQFF.

A single count supports this clone. The V gene is TRBV28, the J gene TRBJ2-7, with D perhaps TRBD2 (6 bases). The germline V gene encodes CDR1 MDHEN and CDR2 SYDVKM. The CDR3 consists of 16 residues. V lost 1 base and J 2 bases, leaving 15 bases between the germline ends. DNA for the CDR3: TGTGCCAGCAGTTTATTCGCCTCCGGGGGTCCCTACGAGCAGTACTTC. Encoded protein: CASSLFASGGPYEQYF.

The chain links TRBV14 to TRBJ1-2, with D possibly matching TRBD1 (5 bases). The ends were cut back, 4 bases at V and 5 bases at J, with 14 bases in the middle. The germline gives CDR1 SGHDN, CDR2 FVKESK. This CDR3 spans 14 amino acids. The DNA for the CDR3 is TGTGCCAGCAGCCTCAGGGAGGACTGGTATGGCTACACCTTC. Translating gives CASSLREDWYGYTF.

The chain is built from TRBV6-6 and TRBJ2-5; D is uncertain. V was cut by 2 bases and J by 0 bases, with 4 bases left in between. The CDR3 is 13 residues long. CDR1 MNHNY and CDR2 SVGAGI come from the germline V gene (reference sequence). The CDR3 DNA follows: TGTGCCAGCAGTTACGGCTACCAAGAGACCCAGTACTTC. Protein sequence: CASSYGYQETQYF.

As to this clone: The identical CDR3 is also encoded by other nucleotide sequences in the sample. The CDR3 region is CASSLGDRAEKLFF. CDR3 nucleotides: TGCGCCAGCAGCTTGGGGGACAGGGCTGAAAAACTGTTTTTT. The chain recombines TRBV5-1 with TRBJ1-4; 9 nucleotides agree with TRBD1. The CDR3 runs 14 residues. Germline V gene data show CDR1 as SGHRS and CDR2 as YFSETQ. The J segment lost 7 bases and the V segment lost 0 bases, leaving 1 base of the junction unmatched.

The chain is built from TRBV29-1 and TRBJ1-2; D possibly corresponds to TRBD1 (6 bases). Germline lookup yields CDR1 SQVTM and CDR2 ANQGSEA. The ends were cut back, 3 bases at V and 6 bases at J, with 14 bases in the middle. The CDR3 runs 13 residues. CDR3 DNA sequence: TGCAGCGTTGATGCCGGGGGGCTGCATGGCTACACCTTC. This codes for CSVDAGGLHGYTF.

The rearrangement uses TRBV5-5 and TRBJ1-2; 7 bases are shared with TRBD1. Germline V lookup: CDR1 SGHKS, CDR2 YYEKEE (reference sequence). Trimming at V came to 1 base and at J to 4 bases, leaving 7 bases not matched to a gene. The CDR3 consists of 15 residues. CDR3 nucleotides: TGTGCCAGCAGCTTGTCCGGGACAGTAACCTATGGCTACACCTTC. Protein sequence: CASSLSGTVTYGYTF.

The rearrangement uses TRBV28 and TRBJ1-4; no reliable D call. The CDR3 is 12 amino acids. Trimming stripped 10 bases from V and 5 bases from J, with 11 bases between. Germline V gives CDR1 MDHEN, CDR2 SYDVKM. The CDR3 DNA reads TGTGCCACCCGGGGAAGAAATGAAAAACTGTTTTTT. The encoded protein is CATRGRNEKLFF. Together with reference TRBV28 and TRBJ1-4, the CDR3 gives the full variable domain: DVKVTQSSRYLVKRTGEKVFLECVQDMDHENMFWYRQDPGLGLRLIYFSYDVKMKEKGDIPEGYSVSREKKERFSLILESASTNQTSMYLCATRGRNEKLFFGSGTQLSVL.

The rearrangement links TRBV4-1 to TRBJ1-5, with 9 bases aligning to TRBD1. Germline CDR1 MGHRA, CDR2 YSYEKL. V shed 1 base, J shed 2 bases, and the junction held 9 bases outside the gene matches. The CDR3 contains 18 residues. CDR3 sequence reads: CASSQGGQGQWGNQPQHF. The DNA of the CDR3 is TGCGCCAGCAGCCAAGGGGGACAGGGTCAGTGGGGCAATCAGCCCCAGCATTTT.

The chain combines TRBV11-2 with TRBJ1-2; D not resolved. The germline V and J ends were trimmed by 4 bases and 0 bases, with 6 bases remaining between them. The CDR3 spans 13 residues. Germline assignment: CDR1 SGHAT and CDR2 FQNNGV. The CDR3 sequence: CASSYGPNYGYTF. The CDR3 coding sequence is TGTGCCAGCAGCTATGGGCCTAACTATGGCTACACCTTC.

The gene calls are TRBV29-1 and TRBJ2-1; D might be TRBD2 (6 bases). This CDR3 region has 14 residues. V lost 2 bases and J lost 6, with 14 bases in between. CDR1 is SQVTM and CDR2 is ANQGSEA in the germline V gene. In DNA, the CDR3 is TGCAGCGTTGAACCGGGGGATGAAACCAATGAGCAGTTCTTC. Residues: CSVEPGDETNEQFF.

This chain uses TRBV30 with TRBJ2-3; the D is unclear. The ends were cut back, 0 bases at V and 5 bases at J, with 6 bases in the middle. This CDR3 contains 12 residues. Germline V gene sequence: CDR1 GTSNPN, CDR2 SVGIG (reference sequence). This CDR3 reads CAWSVLRDTQYF. The CDR3 DNA reads TGTGCCTGGAGTGTACTGCGAGATACGCAGTATTTT.

J is TRBJ2-3 and V is TRBV6-1; D may be TRBD1 (5 bases). CDR3 size: 17 residues. Germline CDR1 and CDR2: MNHNS and SASEGT. Trimming took 4 bases from V and 1 from J, leaving 18 bases between them. The CDR3 reads CASSVRSRVVGTDTQYF. The CDR3 nucleotides read TGTGCCAGCAGTGTGCGATCCAGGGTGGTGGGCACAGATACGCAGTATTTT.

The V and J genes are TRBV15 and TRBJ2-7; D perhaps matches TRBD1 (6 bases). The CDR3 runs to 14 residues. Germline values: CDR1 LNHNV, CDR2 YYDKDF (reference sequence). Trimming removed 0 bases from V and 2 bases from J, with 8 bases in between. The CDR3 spells CATSREGGAYEQYF. The CDR3 DNA follows: TGTGCCACCAGCAGAGAAGGGGGAGCCTACGAGCAGTACTTC.

The DNA for the CDR3 is TGTGCCAGCAGCTCGGGACTCCGCACAGATACGCAGTATTTT. It is translated as CASSSGLRTDTQYF. This chain joins TRBV11-3 and TRBJ2-3; D is perhaps TRBD2 (6 bases). The V end was cut by 4 bases, the J end by 1 base, with 9 bases between. Germline loops: CDR1 SGHNT, CDR2 YENEEA. This CDR3 spans 14 amino acids.

The chain recombines TRBV28 with TRBJ1-5; possible D gene TRBD1, 6 bases. Trimming took 6 bases from V and 7 from J, leaving 25 bases between them. Per germline, CDR1 MDHEN and CDR2 SYDVKM. This CDR3 comprises 17 residues. CDR3 amino acids: CASSQSTQGQRTQPQHF. CDR3 nucleotide sequence: TGTGCCAGCAGCCAATCCACCCAGGGGCAGAGAACGCAGCCCCAGCATTTT.

This chain uses TRBV10-3 with TRBJ1-1; perhaps TRBD1 as D (6 bases). CDR3 length: 14 residues. The germline gives CDR1 ENHRY, CDR2 SYGVKD. V was clipped by 4 bases and J by 2 bases, with 11 bases between them. The DNA of the CDR3 is TGTGCCATCAGTGGACAACAGGGAAACACTGAAGCTTTCTTT. Amino acid sequence: CAISGQQGNTEAFF.

This chain connects TRBV19 to TRBJ1-1, with D perhaps TRBD1 (5 bases). The CDR3 covers 15 residues. Germline assignment: CDR1 LNHDA and CDR2 SQIVND (reference sequence). Trimming took 4 bases from V and 3 from J, leaving 15 bases between them. The CDR3 protein is CASSTRTLRDTEAFF. The DNA for the CDR3 is TGTGCCAGTAGTACTAGGACATTACGAGACACTGAAGCTTTCTTT.